The clone carrying this T cell receptor (beta chain) was observed once. Original handling: Estimated nucleated cell counts came from reference gene primer amplification. TCRdb keeps only in-frame clones here, not all; method: immunoSEQ multiplex PCR. That table is the source of V, J and clone size, and D and trimming were worked out from the DNA. The table includes approximately 210,000 clones, 80% to 90% detected once. Trimming removed 7 bases from V and 3 bases from J, with 11 bases in between. Germline CDR1 MDHEN, CDR2 SYDVKM. The CDR3 contains 13 residues. The record originates from a study of blood T cell repertoires in COVID-19. Study as a whole: Samples representing acute and convalescent COVID-19 were sourced from the United States, Italy and Spain. T cells, B-cell-depleted T cells, or PBMCs provided the cDNA or gDNA that served as material.

The sequence was obtained from a woman aged 45-60 years with acute or convalescent COVID-19. Source material: peripheral blood. The V and J genes are TRBV28 and TRBJ2-3; D is perhaps TRBD2 (5 bases). The CDR3 nucleotides are TGTGCCAGCAATCTGCCGGGAACAGATACGCAGTATTTT. This translates into CASNLPGTDTQYF.